The 19 T cell receptor beta chains given below trace back to one sample, sequenced in a study of OX40 agonist ivuxolimab in advanced cancers. Clones were sequenced by immunoSEQ multiplex PCR, and TCRdb holds only the in-frame ones, with some missing. The repertoire holds 40,000 to 45,000 clones, with 70% to 90% as singletons. The sequenced sample was CD4+ or CD8+ T cells sorted from blood, obtained in a trial of the OX40 agonist ivuxolimab. The receptors here all came from an adult with an advanced solid tumor such as melanoma, head and neck, liver or kidney cancer.

This sequence joins TRBV21-1 and TRBJ2-6; the table's D call, TRBD1, was not checked against the DNA. TRBV21-1 is termed a pseudogene. This CDR3 contains 22 residues. In DNA form, the CDR3 reads TGTGCCAGCAGCAAAAACTTGAAGGCAGGGGAAATGAGAAGGTCTGGGGCCAACGTCCTGACTTTC. Translation gives CASSKNLKAGEMRRSGANVLTF.

J is TRBJ2-4 and V is TRBV11-2, with 9 bases fitting TRBD2. CDR3 length: 15 amino acids. With V trimmed by 3 bases and J by 7 bases, 7 bases remained unmatched. CDR1 SGHAT and CDR2 FQNNGV come from the germline V gene. The CDR3 sequence is CASSFGRGGLNIQYF. CDR3 sequence (DNA): TGTGCCAGCAGCTTTGGGCGGGGGGGCCTGAACATTCAGTACTTC.

V gene TRBV11-3 combines with J gene TRBJ2-1; 7 nucleotides match TRBD2. Unmatched junction bases numbered 15, after V lost 4 bases and J lost 9 bases. CDR3 length equals 16 residues. Germline V gene sequence: CDR1 SGHNT, CDR2 YENEEA. The CDR3 DNA sequence: TGTGCCAGCAGCTCCCCTCCCGCGGGAAAGCGGGGTGAGCAGTTCTTC. This translates into CASSSPPAGKRGEQFF.

The chain combines TRBV9 with TRBJ2-7; the D gene could be TRBD1 or TRBD2 (5 bases each). This CDR3 spans 15 amino acids. Germline V gives CDR1 SGDLS, CDR2 YYNGEE. The V and J ends lost 4 bases and 4 bases respectively, with 18 bases between them. The CDR3 loop reads CASSPRGAGGYEQYF. Written as DNA, the CDR3 is TGTGCCAGCAGCCCCCGTGGGGCAGGCGGGTACGAGCAGTACTTC.

This clone showed up just once. V usage is TRBV5-1 and J usage is TRBJ1-5; D remains unclear. This CDR3 comprises 15 residues. Trimming took 0 bases from V and 3 from J, leaving 10 bases between them. CDR1 SGHRS and CDR2 YFSETQ come from the germline V gene. The CDR3 spells CASSLAGSINQPQHF. The CDR3 coding sequence is TGCGCCAGCAGCTTGGCTGGTTCGATCAATCAGCCCCAGCATTTT.

The chain employs TRBV6-1 and TRBJ1-5; D is uncertain. CDR3 length: 14 amino acids. Between the trimmed V and J ends, which lost 4 bases and 0 bases, there was a span of 7 bases. Germline V lookup: CDR1 MNHNS, CDR2 SASEGT. Here the CDR3 DNA reads TGTGCCAGCAGTGTGGGTCGTAGCAATCAGCCCCAGCATTTT. This encodes CASSVGRSNQPQHF.

This chain connects TRBV4-3 to TRBJ1-4; 7 bases are a match to TRBD1. Trimming at V came to 8 bases and at J to 7 bases, leaving 13 bases not matched to a gene. This CDR3 is built from 15 residues. Germline CDR1 LGHNA, CDR2 YSLEER. CDR3 DNA sequence: TGCGCCAGCCGCCCCAACAGGGGTGGTAGTGAAAAACTGTTTTTT. It translates to CASRPNRGGSEKLFF.

This sequence joins TRBV6-5 and TRBJ1-1; a possible D gene is TRBD1 (5 bases). CDR1 and CDR2 from the germline V gene are MNHEY and SVGAGI. The V end was cut by 5 bases, the J end by 4 bases, with 14 bases between. The CDR3 loop spans 14 amino acids. CDR3: CASSPIRDPTEAFF. DNA of the CDR3: TGTGCCAGCAGTCCTATCAGGGACCCCACTGAAGCTTTCTTT.

The chain carries TRBV30 and TRBJ2-1, with 12 positions matching TRBD2. CDR1 and CDR2 (germline): GTSNPN, SVGIG (reference sequence). V lost 6 bases, J lost 6 bases, and 3 bases stayed unmatched. CDR3 length: 13 residues. The CDR3 region has the DNA TGTGCCTGTCTAGCGGGAGGGCCCAATGAGCAGTTCTTC. Its translation is CACLAGGPNEQFF. Full variable domain (missing parts from reference TRBV30 and TRBJ2-1): SQTIHQWPATLVQPVGSPLSLECTVEGTSNPNLYWYRQAAGRGLQLLFYSVGIGQISSEVPQNLSASRPQDRQFILSSKKLLLSDSGFYLCACLAGGPNEQFFGPGTRLTVL.

The chain has TRBV19 and TRBJ1-1, with 9 positions matching TRBD1. The germline gives CDR1 LNHDA, CDR2 SQIVND (reference sequence). J gave up 3 bases and V 3 bases, and 5 bases lay outside the gene matches. This CDR3 comprises 15 residues. CDR3 region: CASSIGWTGDTEAFF. CDR3 coding DNA: TGTGCCAGTAGTATTGGCTGGACAGGGGACACTGAAGCTTTCTTT.

The V and J genes are TRBV7-2 and TRBJ2-1; D is ambiguous. V was shortened by 5 bases and J by 8 bases, with 13 bases between the two germline ends. CDR1 and CDR2 from the germline V gene are SGHTA and FQGNSA. The CDR3 spans 13 residues. CDR3 DNA sequence: TGTGCCAGCAGCCGTAGACCAGAGGATGAGCAGTTCTTC. It yields the protein CASSRRPEDEQFF.

The V call is TRBV27, the J call TRBJ2-1; the match to TRBD2 covers 11 bases. V shed 3 bases and J 7 bases; nucleotides not matched to a gene: 5. In germline, CDR1 is MNHEY, CDR2 SMNVEV (reference sequence). The length of the CDR3 is 15 residues. The CDR3 loop reads CASSFFPSGGNEQFF. The CDR3 DNA sequence: TGTGCCAGCAGTTTCTTCCCTAGCGGGGGGAATGAGCAGTTCTTC.

V and J are TRBV5-6 and TRBJ2-7, with 12 positions matching TRBD2. V trimming: 4 bases; J trimming: 2 bases; junction bases outside the gene matches: 13. This CDR3 region has 18 residues. CDR1 and CDR2 (germline): SGHDT, YYEEEE. In nucleotides, the CDR3 is TGTGCCAGCAGCCCAGCCTTTGGGACTAGCGGGCTCACCTACGAGCAGTACTTC. Translation: CASSPAFGTSGLTYEQYF. Looking up the rest from reference TRBV5-6 and TRBJ2-7 gives the full variable domain: DAGVTQSPTHLIKTRGQQVTLRCSPKSGHDTVSWYQQALGQGPQFIFQYYEEEERQRGNFPDRFSGHQFPNYSSELNVNALLLGDSALYLCASSPAFGTSGLTYEQYFGPGTRLTVT.

V usage is TRBV6-5 and J usage is TRBJ2-3; the D call may be TRBD1 or TRBD2 (5 bases each). The CDR3 runs to 14 residues. Germline V gene data show CDR1 as MNHEY and CDR2 as SVGAGI. Trimming removed 7 bases at V and 5 bases at J, with 16 bases between. The CDR3 region is CASTIRGVRDTQYF. The CDR3 DNA is TGTGCCAGCACCATAAGAGGGGTGAGAGATACGCAGTATTTT.

J is TRBJ2-3 and V is TRBV5-4; D is perhaps TRBD1 (6 bases). The CDR3 runs 14 residues. Trimming removed 2 bases at V and 4 bases at J, with 11 bases between. The germline gives CDR1 SGHNT, CDR2 YYREEE (reference sequence). Written as DNA, the CDR3 is TGTGCCAGCAGCTTCCAGGGGACCCCAGATACGCAGTATTTT. Amino acids: CASSFQGTPDTQYF.

CDR3 bases: TGTGCTAGTGGTTTGGTACGCGGGGTCACAGATACGCAGTATTTT. Its protein is CASGLVRGVTDTQYF. The V and J genes are TRBV12-5 and TRBJ2-3; tentatively, D is TRBD2 (6 bases). Per the germline V gene, CDR1 is LGHNT and CDR2 is FRNRAP. CDR3 length: 15 amino acids. V was shortened by 0 bases and J by 2 bases, with 9 bases between the two germline ends. The full variable domain, its missing parts supplied by reference TRBV12-5 and TRBJ2-3, is DARVTQTPRHKVTEMGQEVTMRCQPILGHNTVFWYRQTMMQGLELLAYFRNRAPLDDSGMPKDRFSAEMPDATLATLKIQPSEPRDSAVYFCASGLVRGVTDTQYFGPGTRLTVL.

This chain uses TRBV29-1 with TRBJ2-1; 7 bases align to TRBD2. The CDR3 sequence is 14 residues long. Trimming cost V 3 bases and J 3 bases; bases outside gene matches: 5. Germline V gene data show CDR1 as SQVTM and CDR2 as ANQGSEA. CDR3 in amino acids: CSVERDYLYNEQFF. The DNA for the CDR3 is TGCAGCGTTGAGAGGGACTACCTCTACAATGAGCAGTTCTTC.

The J gene is TRBJ2-7, the V gene TRBV27, with D tentatively TRBD1 or TRBD2 (5 bases each). The CDR3 consists of 14 residues. Germline CDR1 is MNHEY and CDR2 is SMNVEV (reference sequence). V was shortened by 4 bases and J by 3 bases, with 13 bases between the two germline ends. CDR3 region: CASSSRDGYYEQYF. The CDR3 region has the DNA TGTGCCAGCAGTTCCCGGGACGGCTACTACGAGCAGTACTTC.

This clone has more than one count but fewer than ten. The rearrangement joins TRBV9 to TRBJ1-1; tentative D call: TRBD1 (6 bases). Germline V gene lookup returns CDR1 SGDLS and CDR2 YYNGEE. The CDR3 has 13 amino acids. The V and J ends lost 0 bases and 11 bases respectively, with 14 bases between them. CDR3: CASSVEGGSSAFF. The CDR3 DNA reads as TGTGCCAGCAGCGTAGAAGGGGGGAGCTCGGCTTTCTTT.